The clone carrying this T cell receptor (beta chain) was seen a handful of times. The antigen remains unidentified. Germline V lookup: CDR1 SGHDT, CDR2 YYEEEE. The CDR3 is 16 amino acids. The V and J ends lost 3 bases and 4 bases respectively, with 16 bases between them. These data originate in a study of T-cell reconstitution after alpha-beta-depleted transplantation in children. Researchers prepared the TCRbeta library using unique molecular identifiers, the study reports. TCRdb reprocessed the PCR reads via MiXCR and lists one record per CDR3 protein. The sample lists around 580,000 distinct CDR3 sequences, 27% occurring once. General study points: Elevated TCRbeta diversity at day 60 was traced, in some patients, to surviving recipient T cells and thymic progenitors.

This receptor was identified in a boy under two years old with Wiskott-Aldrich syndrome, due to receive a stem cell transplant. The V and J genes are TRBV5-6 and TRBJ2-2; a possible D gene is TRBD2 (6 bases). This sample comprised PBMCs, obtained before TCRalphabeta/CD19-depleted stem cell transplant. The CDR3 DNA follows: TGTGCCAGCAGCTGGAGGGTAGGGGACGGCACCGGGGAGCTGTTTTTT. Amino acids: CASSWRVGDGTGELFF.